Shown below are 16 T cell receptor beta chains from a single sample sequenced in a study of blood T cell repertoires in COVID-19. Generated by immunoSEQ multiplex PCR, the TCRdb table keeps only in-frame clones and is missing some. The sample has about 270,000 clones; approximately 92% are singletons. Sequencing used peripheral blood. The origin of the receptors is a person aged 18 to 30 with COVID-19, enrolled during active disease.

CDR3 region: CASSIHRADTQYF. As DNA, the CDR3 is TGCGCCAGCAGCATCCACCGGGCAGATACGCAGTATTTT. This chain joins TRBV5-1 and TRBJ2-3; D ambiguous. Germline assignment: CDR1 SGHRS and CDR2 YFSETQ. CDR3 length: 13 residues. V was shortened by 4 bases and J by 4 bases, with 10 bases between the two germline ends.

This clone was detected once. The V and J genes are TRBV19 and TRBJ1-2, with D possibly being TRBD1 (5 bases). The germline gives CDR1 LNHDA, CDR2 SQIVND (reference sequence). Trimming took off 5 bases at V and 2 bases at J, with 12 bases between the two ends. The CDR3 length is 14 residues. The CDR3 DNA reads TGTGCCAGTAGTCGGTCAGGGATCAACTATGGCTACACCTTC. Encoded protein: CASSRSGINYGYTF. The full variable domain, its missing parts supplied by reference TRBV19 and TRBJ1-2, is DGGITQSPKYLFRKEGQNVTLSCEQNLNHDAMYWYRQDPGQGLRLIYYSQIVNDFQKGDIAEGYSVSREKKESFPLTVTSAQKNPTAFYLCASSRSGINYGYTFGSGTRLTVV.

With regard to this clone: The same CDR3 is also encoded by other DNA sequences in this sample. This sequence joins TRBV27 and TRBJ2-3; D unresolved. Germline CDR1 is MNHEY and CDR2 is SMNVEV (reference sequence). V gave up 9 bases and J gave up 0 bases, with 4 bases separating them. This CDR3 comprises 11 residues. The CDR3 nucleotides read TGTGCCAGTACAAGCACAGATACGCAGTATTTT. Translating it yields CASTSTDTQYF.

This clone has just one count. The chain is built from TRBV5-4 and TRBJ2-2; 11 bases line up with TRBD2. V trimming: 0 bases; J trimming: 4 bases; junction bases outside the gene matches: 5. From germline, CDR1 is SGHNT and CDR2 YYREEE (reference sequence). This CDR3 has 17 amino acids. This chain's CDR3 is CASSLGGTSGLTGELFF. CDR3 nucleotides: TGTGCCAGCAGCTTGGGCGGGACTAGCGGACTCACCGGGGAGCTGTTTTTT.

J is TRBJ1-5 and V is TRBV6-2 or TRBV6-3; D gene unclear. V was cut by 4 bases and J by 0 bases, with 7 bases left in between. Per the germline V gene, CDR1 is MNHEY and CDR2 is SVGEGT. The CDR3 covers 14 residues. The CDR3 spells CASSLAYSNQPQHF. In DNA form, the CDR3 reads TGTGCCAGCAGTTTAGCATATAGCAATCAGCCCCAGCATTTT.

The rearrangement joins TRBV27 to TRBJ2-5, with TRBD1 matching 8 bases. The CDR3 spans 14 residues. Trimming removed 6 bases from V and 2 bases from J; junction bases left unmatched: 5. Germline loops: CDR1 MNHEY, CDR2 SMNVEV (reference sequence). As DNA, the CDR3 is TGTGCCAGCAGCCTTCGGACAGGGCAAGAGACCCAGTACTTC. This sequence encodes CASSLRTGQETQYF.

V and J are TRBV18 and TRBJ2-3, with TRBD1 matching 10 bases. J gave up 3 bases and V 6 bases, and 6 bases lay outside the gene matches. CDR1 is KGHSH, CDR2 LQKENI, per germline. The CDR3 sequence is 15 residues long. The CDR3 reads CASSRTGGLTDTQYF. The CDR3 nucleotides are TGTGCCAGCTCCAGGACAGGGGGTCTAACAGATACGCAGTATTTT.

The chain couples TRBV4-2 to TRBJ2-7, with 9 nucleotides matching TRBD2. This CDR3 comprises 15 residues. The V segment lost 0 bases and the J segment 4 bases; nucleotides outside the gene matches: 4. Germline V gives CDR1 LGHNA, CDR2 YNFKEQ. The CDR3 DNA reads TGTGCCAGCAGCCAAGATGGGACTAGCCAATACGAGCAGTACTTC. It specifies CASSQDGTSQYEQYF.

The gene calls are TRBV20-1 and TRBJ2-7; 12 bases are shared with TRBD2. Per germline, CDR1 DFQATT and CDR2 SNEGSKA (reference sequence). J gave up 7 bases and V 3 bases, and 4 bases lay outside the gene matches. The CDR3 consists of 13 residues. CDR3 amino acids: CSASLAGGMEQYF. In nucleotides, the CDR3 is TGCAGTGCTAGTCTAGCGGGAGGGATGGAGCAGTACTTC.

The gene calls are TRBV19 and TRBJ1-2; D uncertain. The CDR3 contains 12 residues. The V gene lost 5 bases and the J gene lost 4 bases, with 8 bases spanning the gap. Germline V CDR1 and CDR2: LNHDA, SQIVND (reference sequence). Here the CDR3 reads CASSGLSYGYTF. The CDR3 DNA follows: TGTGCCAGTAGTGGGCTCTCCTATGGCTACACCTTC.

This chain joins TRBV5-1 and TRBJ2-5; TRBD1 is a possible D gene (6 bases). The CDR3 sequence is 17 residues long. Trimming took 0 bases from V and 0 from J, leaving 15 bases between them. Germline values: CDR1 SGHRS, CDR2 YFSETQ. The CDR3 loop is CASSLVGLGANQETQYF. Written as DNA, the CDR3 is TGCGCCAGCAGCTTGGTAGGGTTGGGGGCAAACCAAGAGACCCAGTACTTC.

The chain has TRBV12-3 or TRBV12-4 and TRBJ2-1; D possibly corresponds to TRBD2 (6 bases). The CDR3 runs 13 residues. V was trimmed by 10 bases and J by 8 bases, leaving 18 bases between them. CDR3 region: CAIRVREFYEQFF. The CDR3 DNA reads TGTGCCATCAGAGTACGGGAGTTCTATGAGCAGTTCTTC.

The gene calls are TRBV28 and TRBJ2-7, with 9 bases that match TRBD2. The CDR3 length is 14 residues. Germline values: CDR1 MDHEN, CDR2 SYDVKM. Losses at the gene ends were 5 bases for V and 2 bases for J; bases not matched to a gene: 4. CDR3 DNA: TGTGCCAGCAGTCCATTAGCGGGGGCCTACGAGCAGTACTTC. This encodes CASSPLAGAYEQYF.

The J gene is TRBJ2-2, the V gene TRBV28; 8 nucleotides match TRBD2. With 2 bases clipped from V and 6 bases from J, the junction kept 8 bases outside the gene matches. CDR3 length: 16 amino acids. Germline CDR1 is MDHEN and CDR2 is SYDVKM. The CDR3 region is CASSLLTGGPSGELFF. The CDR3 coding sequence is TGTGCCAGCAGTTTACTAACGGGAGGGCCTTCCGGGGAGCTGTTTTTT.

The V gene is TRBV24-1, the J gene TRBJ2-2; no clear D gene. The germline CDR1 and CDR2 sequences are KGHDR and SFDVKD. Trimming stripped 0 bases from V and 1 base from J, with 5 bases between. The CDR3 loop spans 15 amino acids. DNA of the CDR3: TGTGCCACCAGTGATTTGTCGGTGAACACCGGGGAGCTGTTTTTT. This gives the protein CATSDLSVNTGELFF.

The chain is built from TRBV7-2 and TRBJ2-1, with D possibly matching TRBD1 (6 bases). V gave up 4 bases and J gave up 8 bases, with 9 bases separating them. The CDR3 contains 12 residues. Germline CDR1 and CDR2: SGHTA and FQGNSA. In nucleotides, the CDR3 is TGTGCCAGCAGCTCACAGGGATATGAGCAGTTCTTC. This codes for CASSSQGYEQFF. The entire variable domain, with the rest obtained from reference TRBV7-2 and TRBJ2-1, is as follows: GAGVSQSPSNKVTEKGKDVELRCDPISGHTALYWYRQSLGQGLEFLIYFQGNSAPDKSGLPSDRFSAERTGGSVSTLTIQRTQQEDSAVYLCASSSQGYEQFFGPGTRLTVL.